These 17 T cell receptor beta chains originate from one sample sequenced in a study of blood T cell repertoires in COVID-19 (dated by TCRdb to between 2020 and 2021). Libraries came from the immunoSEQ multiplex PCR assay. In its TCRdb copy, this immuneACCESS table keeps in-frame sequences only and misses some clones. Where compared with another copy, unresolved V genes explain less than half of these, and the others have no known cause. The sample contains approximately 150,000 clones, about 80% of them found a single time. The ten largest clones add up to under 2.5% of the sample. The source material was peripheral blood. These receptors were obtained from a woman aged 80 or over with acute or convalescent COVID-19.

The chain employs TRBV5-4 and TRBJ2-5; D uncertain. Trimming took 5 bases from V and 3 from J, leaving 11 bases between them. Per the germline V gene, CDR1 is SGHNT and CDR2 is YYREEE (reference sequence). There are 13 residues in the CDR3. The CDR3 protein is CASSLPQKETQYF. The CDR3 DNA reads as TGTGCCAGCAGTCTCCCACAGAAAGAGACCCAGTACTTC.

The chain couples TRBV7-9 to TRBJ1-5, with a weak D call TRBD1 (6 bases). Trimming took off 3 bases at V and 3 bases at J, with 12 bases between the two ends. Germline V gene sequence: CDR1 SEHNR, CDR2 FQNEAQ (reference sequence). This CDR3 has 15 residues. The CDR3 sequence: CASSFSGGNNQPQHF. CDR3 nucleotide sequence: TGTGCCAGCAGCTTTTCGGGGGGCAACAATCAGCCCCAGCATTTT.

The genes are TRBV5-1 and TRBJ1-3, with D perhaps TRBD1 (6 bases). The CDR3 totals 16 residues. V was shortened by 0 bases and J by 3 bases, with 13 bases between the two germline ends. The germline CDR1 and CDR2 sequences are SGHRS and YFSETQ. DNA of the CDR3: TGCGCCAGCAGCTTGGACAGGGCGATAGGTGGAAACACCATATATTTT. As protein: CASSLDRAIGGNTIYF.

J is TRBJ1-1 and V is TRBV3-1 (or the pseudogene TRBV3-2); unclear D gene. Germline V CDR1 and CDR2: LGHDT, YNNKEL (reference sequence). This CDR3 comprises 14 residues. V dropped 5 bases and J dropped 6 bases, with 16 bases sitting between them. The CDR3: CASSTTRRLSEAFF. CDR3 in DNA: TGTGCCAGCAGCACGACAAGGAGGCTTTCTGAAGCTTTCTTT.

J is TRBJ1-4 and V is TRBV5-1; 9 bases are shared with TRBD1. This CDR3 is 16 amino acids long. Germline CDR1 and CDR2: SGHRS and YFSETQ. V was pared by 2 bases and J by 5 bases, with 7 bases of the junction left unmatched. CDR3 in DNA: TGCGCCAGCAGCTTAGGACAGGGGCCGGGGAATGAAAAACTGTTTTTT. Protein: CASSLGQGPGNEKLFF.

As DNA, the CDR3 is TGTGCCAGCAGTGGGGGCCCGCCAGAGTTTAATGAAAAACTGTTTTTT. Translated, it gives CASSGGPPEFNEKLFF. The genes are TRBV2 and TRBJ1-4, with D perhaps matching TRBD1 (5 bases). The ends were cut back, 4 bases at V and 4 bases at J, with 16 bases in the middle. The CDR3 consists of 16 residues. CDR1 is SNHLY, CDR2 FYNNEI, per germline. Combining the CDR3 with reference TRBV2 and TRBJ1-4 gives the whole variable domain EPEVTQTPSHQVTQMGQEVILRCVPISNHLYFYWYRQILGQKVEFLVSFYNNEISEKSEIFDDQFSVERPDGSNFTLKIRSTKLEDSAMYFCASSGGPPEFNEKLFFGSGTQLSVL.

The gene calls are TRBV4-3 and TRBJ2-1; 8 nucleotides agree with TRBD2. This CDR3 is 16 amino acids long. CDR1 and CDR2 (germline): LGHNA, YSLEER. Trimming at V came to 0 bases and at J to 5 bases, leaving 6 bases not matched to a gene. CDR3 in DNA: TGCGCCAGCAGCCAAGATCTCCGGGGGGGTAACAATGAGCAGTTCTTC. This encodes CASSQDLRGGNNEQFF.

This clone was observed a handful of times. For the CDR3, the DNA is TGCGCCAGCAGCCAAGCCGGCGGGGAGCTGTTTTTT. Translation: CASSQAGGELFF. The chain couples TRBV4-1 to TRBJ2-2; D ambiguous. Trimming removed 1 base from V and 7 bases from J, with 4 bases in between. The CDR3 consists of 12 residues. Germline CDR1 and CDR2: MGHRA and YSYEKL.

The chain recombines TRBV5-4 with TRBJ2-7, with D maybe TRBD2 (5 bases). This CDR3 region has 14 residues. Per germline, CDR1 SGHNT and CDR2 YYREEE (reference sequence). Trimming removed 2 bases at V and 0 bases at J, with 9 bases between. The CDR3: CASSFGDTSYEQYF. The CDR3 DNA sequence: TGTGCCAGCAGCTTCGGGGATACCTCCTACGAGCAGTACTTC.

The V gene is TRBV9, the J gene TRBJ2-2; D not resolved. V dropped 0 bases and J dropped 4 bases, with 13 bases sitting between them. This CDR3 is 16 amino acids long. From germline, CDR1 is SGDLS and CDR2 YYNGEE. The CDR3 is CASSVATSGSTGELFF. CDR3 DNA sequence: TGTGCCAGCAGCGTAGCTACGTCGGGTTCCACCGGGGAGCTGTTTTTT.

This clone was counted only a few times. The CDR3 here is CASKNTATGNGNEQFF. For the CDR3, the DNA is TGTGCCAGTAAGAACACGGCGACAGGGAATGGCAATGAGCAGTTCTTC. The chain employs TRBV19 and TRBJ2-1, with TRBD1 matching 7 bases. The CDR3 spans 16 residues. V lost 7 bases, J lost 6 bases, and 15 bases stayed unmatched. Germline-derived CDR1 and CDR2 are LNHDA and SQIVND (reference sequence).

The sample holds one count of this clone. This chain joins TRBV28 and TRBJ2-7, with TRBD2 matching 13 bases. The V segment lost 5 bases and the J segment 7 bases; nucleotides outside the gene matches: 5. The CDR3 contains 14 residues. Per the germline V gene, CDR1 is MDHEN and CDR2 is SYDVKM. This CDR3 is CASSPPGLAGEQYF. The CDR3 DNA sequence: TGTGCCAGCAGTCCCCCGGGACTAGCGGGGGAGCAGTACTTC.

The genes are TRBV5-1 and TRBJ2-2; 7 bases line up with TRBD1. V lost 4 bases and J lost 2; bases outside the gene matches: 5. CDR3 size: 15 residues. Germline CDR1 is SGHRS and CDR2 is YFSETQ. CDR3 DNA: TGCGCCAGCAGCGTCGACAGGGTTAACACCGGGGAGCTGTTTTTT. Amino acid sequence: CASSVDRVNTGELFF.

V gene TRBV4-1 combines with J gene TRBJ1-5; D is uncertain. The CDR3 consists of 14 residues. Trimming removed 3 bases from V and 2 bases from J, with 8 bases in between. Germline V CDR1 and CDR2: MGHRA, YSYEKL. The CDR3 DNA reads TGCGCCAGCAGCCACAACAGCCGCAATCAGCCCCAGCATTTT. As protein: CASSHNSRNQPQHF.

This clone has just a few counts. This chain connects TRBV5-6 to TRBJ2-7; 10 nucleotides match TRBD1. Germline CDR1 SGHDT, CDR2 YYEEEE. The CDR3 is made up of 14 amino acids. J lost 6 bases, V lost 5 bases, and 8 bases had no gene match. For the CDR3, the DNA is TGTGCCAGCAGTTCGGGACAGGGGAATGCCGAGCAGTACTTC. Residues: CASSSGQGNAEQYF.

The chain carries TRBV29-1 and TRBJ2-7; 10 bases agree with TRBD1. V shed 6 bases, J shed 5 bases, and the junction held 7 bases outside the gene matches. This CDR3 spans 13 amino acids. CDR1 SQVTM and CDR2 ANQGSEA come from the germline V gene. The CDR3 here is CSVPGQGGDEQYF. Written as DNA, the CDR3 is TGCAGCGTCCCCGGACAGGGGGGTGACGAGCAGTACTTC.

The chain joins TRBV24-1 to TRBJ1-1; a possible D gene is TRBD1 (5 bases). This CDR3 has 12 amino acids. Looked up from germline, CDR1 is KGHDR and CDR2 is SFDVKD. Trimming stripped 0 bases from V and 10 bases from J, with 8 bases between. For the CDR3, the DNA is TGTGCCACCAGTGATTTGTCAGGGTCAGCTTTCTTT. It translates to CATSDLSGSAFF.